This TCR beta chain comes out of a study of cytomegalovirus exposure and HLA in healthy donors. Whole-study findings and limits: A later analysis linked a missense variant in DCLRE1C to the trimming of TCR beta V and J genes. The investigators catalogued 150 or so TCR beta chains as cytomegalovirus-associated. In a later analysis, an Asian-associated ancestry cluster reportedly showed fewer N-insertions than the approximately 610-donor mean.

As for this clone: What it binds is unknown.

The PCR contained 60 Vbeta and 13 Jbeta primers. Here immunoSEQ multiplex PCR was the method, and the copy in TCRdb shows in-frame clones only, minus some. Here the sample spans roughly 140,000 clones, roughly 80% being singletons. Germline trimming cut 0 bases from V and 5 bases from J; bases unmatched to any gene: 8. Germline CDR1 GTSNPN, CDR2 SVGIG (reference sequence). CDR3 size: 15 residues. This chain links TRBV30 with TRBJ2-5; 8 bases agree with TRBD2. The TCR sequence derives from a man between 25 and 39 years old in good health and CMV-seropositive. Sample: PBMCs. Written as DNA, the CDR3 is TGTGCCTGGAGTGTCGAAGCGGGGGTTTTGGAGACCCAGTACTTC. Translation: CAWSVEAGVLETQYF.